This T cell receptor beta chain was retrieved from a study of T cell repertoires in cytomegalovirus infection. V was cut by 5 bases and J by 5 bases, with 16 bases left in between. The CDR3 runs 14 residues. Germline-derived CDR1 and CDR2 are MNHEY and SVGAGI. Whole-study findings and limits: HLA-C-restricted CMV clonotypes gave the most frequent clonotype in two of eight donors.

TCRdb re-called the reads through MiXCR, storing one row per CDR3 protein. The profile covers some 800,000 distinct CDR3 sequences, with about 27% appearing a single time and over 10% taken by the ten largest. A note on this clonotype: Antigen specificity is unknown.

This clonotype was obtained from a human donor in good health (CMV status not recorded). Some clones in this sample may be carry-over from other donors' samples. The rearrangement links TRBV6-5 to TRBJ2-7, with D perhaps matching TRBD1 (5 bases). The specimen was cultured CD8+ T cells from PBMCs, collected from culture after CMV antigen stimulation. For the CDR3, the DNA is TGTGCCAGCAGTCTGCGGCAGGGTTGGGACGAGCAGTACTTC. It translates to CASSLRQGWDEQYF.